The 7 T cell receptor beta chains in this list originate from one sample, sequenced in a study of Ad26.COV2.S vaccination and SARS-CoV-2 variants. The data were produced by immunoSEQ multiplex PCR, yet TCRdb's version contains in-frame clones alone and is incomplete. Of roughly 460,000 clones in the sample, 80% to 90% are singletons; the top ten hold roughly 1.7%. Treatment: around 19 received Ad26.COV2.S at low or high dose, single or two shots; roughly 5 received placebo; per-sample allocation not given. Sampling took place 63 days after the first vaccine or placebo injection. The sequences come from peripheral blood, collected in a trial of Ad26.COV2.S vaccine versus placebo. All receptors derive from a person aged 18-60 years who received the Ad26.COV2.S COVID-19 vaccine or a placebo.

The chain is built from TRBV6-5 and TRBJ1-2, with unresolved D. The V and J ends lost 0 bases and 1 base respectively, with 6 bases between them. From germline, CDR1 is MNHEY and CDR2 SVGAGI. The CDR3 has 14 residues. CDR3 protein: CASSYSGSNYGYTF. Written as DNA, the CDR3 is TGTGCCAGCAGTTACTCGGGTAGTAACTATGGCTACACCTTC.

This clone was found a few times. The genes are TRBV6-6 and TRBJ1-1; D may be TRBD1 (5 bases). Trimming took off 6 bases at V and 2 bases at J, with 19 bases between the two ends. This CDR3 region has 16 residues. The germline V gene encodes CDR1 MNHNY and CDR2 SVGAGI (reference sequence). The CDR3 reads CASRDPVGAGNTEAFF. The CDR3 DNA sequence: TGTGCCAGCAGGGACCCTGTAGGGGCTGGAAACACTGAAGCTTTCTTT.

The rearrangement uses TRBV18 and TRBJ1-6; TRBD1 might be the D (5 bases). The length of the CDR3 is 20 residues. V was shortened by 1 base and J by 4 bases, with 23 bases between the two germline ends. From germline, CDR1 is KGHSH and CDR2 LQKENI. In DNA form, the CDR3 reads TGTGCCAGCTCACCACTGCCTCTGGAGGGGATAGGCCCTTATAATTCACCCCTCCACTTT. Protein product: CASSPLPLEGIGPYNSPLHF.

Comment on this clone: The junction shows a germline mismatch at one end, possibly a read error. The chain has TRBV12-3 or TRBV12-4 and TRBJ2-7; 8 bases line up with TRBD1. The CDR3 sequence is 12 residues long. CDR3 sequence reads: CASSPGQGSANF. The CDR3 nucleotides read TGTGCCAGCAGCCCTGGACAGGGTTCTGCGAACTTC.

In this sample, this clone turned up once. CDR3 loop: CASSLASDRGSYGYTF. The CDR3 nucleotides read TGTGCCAGCAGCTTAGCGTCGGACAGGGGTAGCTATGGCTACACCTTC. The chain recombines TRBV7-9 with TRBJ1-2; 9 bases line up with TRBD1. Germline assignment: CDR1 SEHNR and CDR2 FQNEAQ (reference sequence). The CDR3 runs 16 residues. With V trimmed by 0 bases and J by 4 bases, 6 bases remained unmatched.

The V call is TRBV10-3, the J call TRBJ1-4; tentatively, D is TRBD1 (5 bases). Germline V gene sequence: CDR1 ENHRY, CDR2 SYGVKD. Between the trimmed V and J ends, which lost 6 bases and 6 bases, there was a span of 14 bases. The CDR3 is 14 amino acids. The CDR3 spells CAISAGTEDEKLFF. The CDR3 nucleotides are TGTGCCATCAGCGCCGGGACGGAAGATGAAAAACTGTTTTTT.

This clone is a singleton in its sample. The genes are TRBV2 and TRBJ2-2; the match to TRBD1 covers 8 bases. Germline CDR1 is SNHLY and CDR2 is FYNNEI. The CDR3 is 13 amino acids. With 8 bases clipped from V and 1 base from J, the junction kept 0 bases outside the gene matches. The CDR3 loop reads CASGQGNTGELFF. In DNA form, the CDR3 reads TGTGCCAGCGGACAGGGGAACACCGGGGAGCTGTTTTTT.